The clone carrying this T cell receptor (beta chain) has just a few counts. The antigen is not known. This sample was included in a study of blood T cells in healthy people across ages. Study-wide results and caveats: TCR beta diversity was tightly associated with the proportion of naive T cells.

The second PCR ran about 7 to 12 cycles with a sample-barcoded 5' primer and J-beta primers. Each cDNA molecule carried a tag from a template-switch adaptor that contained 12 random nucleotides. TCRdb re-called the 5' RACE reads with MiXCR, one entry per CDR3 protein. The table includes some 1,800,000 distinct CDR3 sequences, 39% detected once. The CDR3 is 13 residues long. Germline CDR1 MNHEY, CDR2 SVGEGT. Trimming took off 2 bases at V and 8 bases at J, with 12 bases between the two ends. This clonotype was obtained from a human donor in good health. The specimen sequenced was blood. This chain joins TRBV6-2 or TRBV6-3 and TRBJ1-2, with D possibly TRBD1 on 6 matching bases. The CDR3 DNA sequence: TGTGCCAGCAGTTACCCGGGGGGGCCCGGCTACACCTTC. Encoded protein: CASSYPGGPGYTF.